This paragraph covers one TCR beta chain sequence. Its specificity is unknown. The CDR3 extends over 13 amino acids. CDR1 and CDR2 (germline): SGDLS, YYNGEE. V was shortened by 2 bases and J by 2 bases, with 8 bases between the two germline ends. The sample originates from a study of somatic mutations in cytotoxic T cells in rheumatoid arthritis. Study background: Using a FACSAria II or Sony SH800, a portion of the V beta antibody-stained T-cell populations were flow-sorted at nearly 100% purity, and among those populations were V beta1+ cells that were then sequenced for TCRB.

Study results and limitations: For CD8+ T-cell clonality, rheumatoid arthritis patients and age-matched healthy controls did not differ significantly.

Data came from immunoSEQ multiplex PCR; TCRdb stores just in-frame clones and leaves some out. The sample has roughly 16,000 clones, around 80% seen once; the top ten hold around 15%. Both CD4+ and CD8+ cells were separated through positive magnetic bead selection, and their purity was verified using flow cytometry. This receptor was taken from a woman between 45 and 65 years old with rheumatoid arthritis. The V and J genes are TRBV9 and TRBJ2-7, with TRBD2 as a possible D gene (6 bases). The specimen sequenced was CD8+ T cells sorted from blood. In DNA form, the CDR3 reads TGTGCCAGCAGCGTGGGGGGTCCCTACGAGCAGTACTTC. Its translation is CASSVGGPYEQYF.